This passage covers 9 T cell receptor beta chains from one sample sequenced in a study of T cells in Graves' hyperthyroidism and ophthalmopathy. Amplification yielded TCR beta CDR3 regions, with RNA transcripts as the source. Using the HTBI primer set, a first-round RT-PCR was run on the TCR CDR3. TCRdb re-called the multiplex PCR reads with MiXCR, one entry per CDR3 protein. Among more than 600,000 distinct CDR3 sequences listed, less than 20% were seen once. What was sequenced was blood. Receptors were obtained from a man aged 18 to 30 with Graves' hyperthyroidism.

This clonotype was picked up many times. The V gene is TRBV12-3 or TRBV12-4, the J gene TRBJ1-4; the match to TRBD1 covers 8 bases. V shed 2 bases and J 7 bases; nucleotides not matched to a gene: 12. The CDR3 spans 17 residues. CDR3 protein: CASSLKGQGALGEKLFF. The CDR3, as DNA: TGTGCCAGCAGTTTAAAAGGACAGGGAGCCCTTGGTGAAAAACTGTTTTTT.

This clonotype was picked up many times. The chain is built from TRBV3-1 and TRBJ2-7; 12 nucleotides line up with TRBD2. The germline V gene encodes CDR1 LGHDT and CDR2 YNNKEL (reference sequence). The V segment lost 0 bases and the J segment 5 bases; nucleotides outside the gene matches: 5. This CDR3 has 16 residues. The CDR3 region has the DNA TGTGCCAGCAGCCAAGATCTAGCGGGAGGGCTCGACGAGCAGTACTTC. Protein: CASSQDLAGGLDEQYF.

The V and J genes are TRBV7-9 and TRBJ2-7; TRBD2 aligns across 8 bases. V was clipped by 5 bases and J by 0 bases; unmatched bases: 6. CDR3 length: 15 residues. Looked up from germline, CDR1 is SEHNR and CDR2 is FQNEAQ (reference sequence). CDR3 nucleotides: TGTGCCAGCAGCCGCCAGACTAGCGCCTCCTACGAGCAGTACTTC. Its translation is CASSRQTSASYEQYF.

In its sample, this clonotype was seen many times. The chain carries TRBV2 and TRBJ2-5, with 15 positions matching TRBD2. The germline gives CDR1 SNHLY, CDR2 FYNNEI. V lost 11 bases, J lost 4 bases, and 5 bases stayed unmatched. The CDR3 is made up of 14 amino acids. CDR3 sequence reads: CAGSGLAGGETQYF. The CDR3 nucleotides are TGTGCCGGATCGGGACTAGCGGGAGGAGAGACCCAGTACTTC.

This clonotype occurred a few times. The chain is built from TRBV19 and TRBJ2-2; possible D gene TRBD1, 6 bases. Trimming cost V 3 bases and J 1 base, with 12 bases left between them. Germline-derived CDR1 and CDR2 are LNHDA and SQIVND (reference sequence). This CDR3 region has 16 residues. For the CDR3, the DNA is TGTGCCAGTAGTATTCTTTGGGGGCAGAACACCGGGGAGCTGTTTTTT. Amino acid sequence: CASSILWGQNTGELFF.

This clonotype was counted many times. The chain employs TRBV29-1 and TRBJ2-1; 12 bases map to TRBD2. CDR1 SQVTM and CDR2 ANQGSEA come from the germline V gene. Trimming cost V 7 bases and J 7 bases; bases outside gene matches: 2. The CDR3 length is 12 residues. This chain's CDR3 is CSGGTSGNEQFF. The CDR3 DNA follows: TGCAGCGGGGGGACTAGCGGGAATGAGCAGTTCTTC.

There are many counts of this clonotype. This rearrangement joins TRBV6-1 to TRBJ1-3; TRBD1 matches 11 bases. CDR1 and CDR2 (germline): MNHNS, SASEGT. The CDR3 runs to 19 residues. The trim removed 5 bases at V and 0 bases at J, leaving 12 bases unmatched. The CDR3 here is CASSRTGTGGYGSGNTIYF. CDR3 bases: TGTGCCAGCAGTAGAACCGGGACAGGGGGTTACGGCTCTGGAAACACCATATATTTT.

This clonotype has just a few counts. The CDR3 loop is CASSDRGAEFF. In DNA, the CDR3 is TGTGCCAGCAGCGACCGGGGGGCGGAGTTCTTC. The gene calls are TRBV7-9 and TRBJ2-1, with TRBD2 as a possible D gene (7 bases). The ends were cut back, 5 bases at V and 14 bases at J, with 13 bases in the middle. This CDR3 region has 11 residues. The germline V gene has CDR1 SEHNR and CDR2 FQNEAQ (reference sequence). Together with reference TRBV7-9 and TRBJ2-1, the CDR3 gives the full variable domain: DTGVSQNPRHKITKRGQNVTFRCDPISEHNRLYWYRQTLGQGPEFLTYFQNEAQLEKSRLLSDRFSAERPKGSFSTLEIQRTEQGDSAMYLCASSDRGAEFFGPGTRLTVL.

This clonotype was recorded many times. The chain is built from TRBV28 and TRBJ1-4; 7 nucleotides agree with TRBD1. The CDR3 is 15 residues long. Losses at the gene ends were 4 bases for V and 0 bases for J; bases not matched to a gene: 2. Germline V gives CDR1 MDHEN, CDR2 SYDVKM. CDR3 sequence reads: CASSSDRATNEKLFF. CDR3 in DNA: TGTGCCAGCAGTTCTGACAGGGCAACTAATGAAAAACTGTTTTTT.